This TCR beta chain is drawn from a study of blood T cell repertoires in COVID-19. Study background: Researchers got acute and convalescent COVID-19 samples from the United States, Italy and Spain. Sources were T cells, B-cell-depleted T cells, or PBMCs; the material itself was cDNA or gDNA.

In the study's own analysis: Amplification of reference gene primers was used by the study to estimate nucleated cell counts. The table came from immunoSEQ multiplex PCR; TCRdb's copy has only in-frame clones and leaves some out. From that table come the V and J calls and clone size; the DNA was used to work out D and trimming. The table has some 260,000 clones, 82% seen once. Germline values: CDR1 SGHDT, CDR2 YYEEEE. J was trimmed by 7 bases and V by 2 bases; bases with no gene match: 6. The CDR3 has 15 residues. This clone was detected once. V and J are TRBV5-6 and TRBJ2-3, with TRBD1 identical over 11 bases. The TCR was taken from a woman older than 75 with active or convalescent COVID-19. Specimen: peripheral blood. The chain's CDR3 is CASSLPGTGGHTQYF. CDR3 nucleotides: TGTGCCAGCAGCTTACCCGGGACAGGGGGACATACGCAGTATTTT.